These 6 T cell receptor beta chains came from one sample sequenced in a study of blood T cell repertoires in COVID-19. Libraries were prepared by immunoSEQ multiplex PCR; TCRdb keeps only in-frame clonotypes and omits some of them. The sample includes a few hundred thousand clones, around 89% of them seen just once. The sample consisted of PBMCs or T cells enriched from blood (not recorded which). All receptors come from a woman under 30 who had recovered from COVID-19.

The V gene is TRBV2, the J gene TRBJ1-2, with 7 bases that match TRBD1. CDR1 is SNHLY and CDR2 is FYNNEI in the germline V gene. Trimming at V came to 6 bases and at J to 5 bases, leaving 9 bases not matched to a gene. The CDR3 sequence is 14 residues long. The CDR3: CASRADRVGYGYTF. The CDR3 nucleotides read TGTGCCAGCAGGGCCGACAGGGTGGGTTATGGCTACACCTTC.

This clone was seen a few times. The V gene is TRBV13, the J gene TRBJ1-1, with 9 bases that match TRBD1. Trimming removed 3 bases from V and 1 base from J; junction bases left unmatched: 9. This CDR3 comprises 17 residues. In germline, CDR1 is PRHDT, CDR2 FYEKMQ (reference sequence). The CDR3 bases are TGTGCCAGCAGCTTCGTCCCGGGACAGGGAGGGAACACTGAAGCTTTCTTT. This codes for CASSFVPGQGGNTEAFF.

The chain employs TRBV29-1 and TRBJ2-1, with a weak D call TRBD1 (5 bases). CDR1 SQVTM and CDR2 ANQGSEA come from the germline V gene. The V and J ends lost 2 bases and 7 bases respectively, with 15 bases between them. This CDR3 is built from 14 residues. CDR3 in DNA: TGCAGCGTTGAAACCCAGAAACAGGAGAATGAGCAGTTCTTC. Translated, it gives CSVETQKQENEQFF.

Note on this clone: Germline is not matched at one junction end, which may reflect a read error. The V and J genes are TRBV7-7 and TRBJ2-2; TRBD1 is a possible D gene (6 bases). The germline V gene encodes CDR1 SSHAT and CDR2 FNYEAQ (reference sequence). This CDR3 has 14 residues. The DNA of the CDR3 is TGTGCTAGCAGCTACAGGGAGTACACCGGGGAGCTGTTTTTT. Protein: CASSYREYTGELFF.

The rearrangement uses TRBV7-9 and TRBJ1-1; D unresolved. V was pared by 3 bases and J by 4 bases, with 18 bases between. Germline-derived CDR1 and CDR2 are SEHNR and FQNEAQ (reference sequence). The CDR3 is 16 residues long. CDR3 sequence reads: CASSFNRGRGGTEAFF. The CDR3, as DNA: TGTGCCAGCAGCTTCAATCGAGGTCGGGGAGGCACTGAAGCTTTCTTT.

V usage is TRBV19 and J usage is TRBJ1-1; D remains unclear. With 1 base removed from V and 10 bases from J, the gap between germline ends came to 16 bases. Germline CDR1 and CDR2: LNHDA and SQIVND (reference sequence). The CDR3 consists of 14 residues. CDR3: CASSIAPGNRRAFF. CDR3 bases: TGTGCCAGTAGTATAGCCCCCGGGAACAGACGAGCTTTCTTT.